The 5 T cell receptor beta chains presented below share a single source sample, sequenced in a study of blood T cell repertoires in COVID-19. The repertoire was sequenced with immunoSEQ multiplex PCR; TCRdb's copy has only in-frame clones and lacks some. The sample has approximately 240,000 clones; under 90% are singletons. Sequencing used peripheral blood. Source of these receptors: a woman aged 80 or older with active or convalescent COVID-19.

This rearrangement joins TRBV10-3 to TRBJ1-1; D is ambiguous. The V end was cut by 8 bases, the J end by 7 bases, with 14 bases between. The CDR3 is 12 residues long. Germline CDR1 reads ENHRY; CDR2 reads SYGVKD. DNA for the CDR3: TGTGCCATCTCTGGAGGGTCTAGTGAAGCTTTCTTT. Translation: CAISGGSSEAFF.

The rearrangement uses TRBV6-5 and TRBJ2-1, with TRBD2 matching over 8 bases. The CDR3 spans 15 residues. Losses at the gene ends were 6 bases for V and 0 bases for J; bases not matched to a gene: 4. Germline lookup yields CDR1 MNHEY and CDR2 SVGAGI. The CDR3, as DNA: TGTGCCAGCAGGAAGCGGGGGAGCTCCTACAATGAGCAGTTCTTC. Encoded protein: CASRKRGSSYNEQFF.

The CDR3 coding sequence is TGTGCCAGCAGACCCTTCGGGACAGGGAACACTGAAGCTTTCTTT. Translated, it gives CASRPFGTGNTEAFF. This chain uses TRBV28 with TRBJ1-1, with TRBD1 matching over 8 bases. J lost 1 base, V lost 6 bases, and 7 bases had no gene match. This CDR3 has 15 residues. Germline CDR1 MDHEN, CDR2 SYDVKM.

V and J are TRBV11-2 and TRBJ1-2; TRBD1 is a possible D gene (5 bases). The V gene lost 1 base and the J gene lost 13 bases, with 16 bases spanning the gap. CDR3 length: 13 amino acids. Germline V gene data show CDR1 as SGHAT and CDR2 as FQNNGV. The CDR3 reads CASSLVGGRTCTF. The CDR3 DNA is TGTGCCAGCAGCTTAGTGGGGGGGAGGACTTGCACCTTC.

The rearrangement uses TRBV10-3 and TRBJ2-1, with TRBD2 matching over 8 bases. Germline CDR1 is ENHRY and CDR2 is SYGVKD. The CDR3 runs 15 residues. J gave up 0 bases and V 6 bases, and 4 bases lay outside the gene matches. This CDR3 is CAISRGGPSYNEQFF. The CDR3, as DNA: TGTGCCATCAGCCGCGGGGGGCCCTCCTACAATGAGCAGTTCTTC.